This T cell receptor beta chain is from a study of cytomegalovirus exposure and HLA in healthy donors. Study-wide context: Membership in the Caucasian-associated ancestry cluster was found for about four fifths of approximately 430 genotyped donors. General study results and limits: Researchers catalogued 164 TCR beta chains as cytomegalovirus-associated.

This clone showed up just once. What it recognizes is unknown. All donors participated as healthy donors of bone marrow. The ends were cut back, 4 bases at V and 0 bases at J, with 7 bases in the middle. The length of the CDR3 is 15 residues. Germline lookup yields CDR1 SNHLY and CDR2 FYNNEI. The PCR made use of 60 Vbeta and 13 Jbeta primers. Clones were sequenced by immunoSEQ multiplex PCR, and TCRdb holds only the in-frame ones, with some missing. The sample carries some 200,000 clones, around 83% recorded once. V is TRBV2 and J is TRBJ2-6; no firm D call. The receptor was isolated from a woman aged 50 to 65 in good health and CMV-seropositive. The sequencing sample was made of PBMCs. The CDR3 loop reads CASSVDISGANVLTF. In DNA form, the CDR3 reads TGTGCCAGCAGTGTTGACATCTCTGGGGCCAACGTCCTGACTTTC. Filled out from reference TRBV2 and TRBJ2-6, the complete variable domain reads EPEVTQTPSHQVTQMGQEVILRCVPISNHLYFYWYRQILGQKVEFLVSFYNNEISEKSEIFDDQFSVERPDGSNFTLKIRSTKLEDSAMYFCASSVDISGANVLTFGAGSRLTVL.